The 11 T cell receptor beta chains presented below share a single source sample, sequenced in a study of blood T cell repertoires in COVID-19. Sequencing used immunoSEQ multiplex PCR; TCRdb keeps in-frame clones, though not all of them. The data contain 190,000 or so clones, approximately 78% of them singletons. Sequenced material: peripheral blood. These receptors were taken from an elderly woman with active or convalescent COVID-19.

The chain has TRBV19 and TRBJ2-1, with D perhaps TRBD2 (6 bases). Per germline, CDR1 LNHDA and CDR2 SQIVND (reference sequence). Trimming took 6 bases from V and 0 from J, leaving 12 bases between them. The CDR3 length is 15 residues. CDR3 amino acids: CASRSGGSSYNEQFF. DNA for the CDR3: TGTGCCAGTAGGAGTGGGGGGAGCTCCTACAATGAGCAGTTCTTC.

This CDR3 is CASSLGDQPQHF. The CDR3 region has the DNA TGTGCCAGCAGCCTAGGGGATCAGCCCCAGCATTTT. This chain uses TRBV3-1 (or the pseudogene TRBV3-2) with TRBJ1-5, with a weak D call TRBD1 (5 bases). The CDR3 length is 12 residues. Trimming took 4 bases from V and 5 from J, leaving 6 bases between them. Per the germline V gene, CDR1 is LGHDT and CDR2 is YNNKEL (reference sequence).

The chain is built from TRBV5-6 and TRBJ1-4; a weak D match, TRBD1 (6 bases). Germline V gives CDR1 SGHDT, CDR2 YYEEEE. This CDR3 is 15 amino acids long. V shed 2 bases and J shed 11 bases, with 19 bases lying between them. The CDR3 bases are TGTGCCAGCAGCTTCTTCGCCCAGGGGCGCCTTAAACTGTTTTTT. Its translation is CASSFFAQGRLKLFF.

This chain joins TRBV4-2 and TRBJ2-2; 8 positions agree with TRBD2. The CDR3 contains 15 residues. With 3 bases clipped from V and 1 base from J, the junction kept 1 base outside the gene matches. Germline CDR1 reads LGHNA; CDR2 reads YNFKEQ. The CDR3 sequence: CASSQRGENTGELFF. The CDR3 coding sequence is TGTGCCAGCAGCCAGCGGGGGGAGAACACCGGGGAGCTGTTTTTT.

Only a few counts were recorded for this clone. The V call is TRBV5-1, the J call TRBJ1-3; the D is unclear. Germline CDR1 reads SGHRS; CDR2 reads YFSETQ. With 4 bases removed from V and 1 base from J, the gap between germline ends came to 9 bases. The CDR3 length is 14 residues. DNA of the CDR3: TGCGCCAGCAGCGTCGAGGTGTCTGGAAACACCATATATTTT. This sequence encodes CASSVEVSGNTIYF.

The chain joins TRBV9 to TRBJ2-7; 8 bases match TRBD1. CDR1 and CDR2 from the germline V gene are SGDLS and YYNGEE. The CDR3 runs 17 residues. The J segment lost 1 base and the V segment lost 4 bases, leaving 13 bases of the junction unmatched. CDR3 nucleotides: TGTGCCAGCAGCATCCAACCAGGGGGCGCCCAGTCCTACGAGCAGTACTTC. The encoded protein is CASSIQPGGAQSYEQYF. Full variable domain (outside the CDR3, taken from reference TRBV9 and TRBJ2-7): DSGVTQTPKHLITATGQRVTLRCSPRSGDLSVYWYQQSLDQGLQFLIQYYNGEERAKGNILERFSAQQFPDLHSELNLSSLELGDSALYFCASSIQPGGAQSYEQYFGPGTRLTVT.

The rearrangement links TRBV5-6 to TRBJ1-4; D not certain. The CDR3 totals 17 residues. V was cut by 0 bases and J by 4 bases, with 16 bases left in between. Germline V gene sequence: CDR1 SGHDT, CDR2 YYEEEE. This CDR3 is CASSLGPGSSLNEKLFF. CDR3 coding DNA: TGTGCCAGCAGCTTGGGACCGGGGAGTTCCCTTAATGAAAAACTGTTTTTT. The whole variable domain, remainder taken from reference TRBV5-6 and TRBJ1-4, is DAGVTQSPTHLIKTRGQQVTLRCSPKSGHDTVSWYQQALGQGPQFIFQYYEEEERQRGNFPDRFSGHQFPNYSSELNVNALLLGDSALYLCASSLGPGSSLNEKLFFGSGTQLSVL.

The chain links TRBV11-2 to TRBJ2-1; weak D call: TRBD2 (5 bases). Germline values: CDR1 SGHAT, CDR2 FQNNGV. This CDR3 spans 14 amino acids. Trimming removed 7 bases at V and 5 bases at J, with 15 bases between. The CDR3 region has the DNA TGTGCCAGCAACCCCATAGGAGGACACAATGAGCAGTTCTTC. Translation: CASNPIGGHNEQFF.

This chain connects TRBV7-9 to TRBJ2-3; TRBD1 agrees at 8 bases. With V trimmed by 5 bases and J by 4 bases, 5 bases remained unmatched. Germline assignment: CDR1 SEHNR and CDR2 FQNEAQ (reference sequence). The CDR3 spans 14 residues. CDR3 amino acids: CASSPDRAPDTQYF. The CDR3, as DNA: TGTGCCAGCAGCCCGGACAGGGCCCCAGATACGCAGTATTTT.

The CDR3 protein is CASSRGGYGYTF. The CDR3 DNA reads as TGTGCCAGCAGCCGTGGCGGCTATGGCTACACCTTC. The gene calls are TRBV7-9 and TRBJ1-2, with D unclear. This CDR3 contains 12 residues. Germline V gene data show CDR1 as SEHNR and CDR2 as FQNEAQ (reference sequence). Trimming removed 5 bases from V and 4 bases from J, with 8 bases in between.

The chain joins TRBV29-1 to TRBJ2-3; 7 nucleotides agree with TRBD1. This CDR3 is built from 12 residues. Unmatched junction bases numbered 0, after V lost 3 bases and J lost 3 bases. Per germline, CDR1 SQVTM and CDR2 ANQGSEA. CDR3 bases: TGCAGCGTTGAGACAGGGACAGATACGCAGTATTTT. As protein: CSVETGTDTQYF.